This entry lists 9 T cell receptor beta chains sequenced from one sample in a study of T cell repertoires in cytomegalovirus infection. TCRdb passed the reads through MiXCR, listing each CDR3 protein once. The sample has 300,000 to 400,000 distinct CDR3 sequences, about 29% seen once. These TCRs are of unknown antigen specificity. Specimen: cultured PBMCs, collected from culture after CMV antigen stimulation. The receptors here all came from a human donor in good health (CMV status not recorded). Some clones in this sample may be carry-over from other donors' samples.

The gene calls are TRBV3-1 and TRBJ1-5, with 8 bases aligning to TRBD1. In germline, CDR1 is LGHDT, CDR2 YNNKEL (reference sequence). The ends lost 4 bases at V and 6 bases at J; junction bases unmatched: 2. This CDR3 contains 13 residues. As DNA, the CDR3 is TGTGCCAGCAGCCCAGGGGGCCTTCAGCCCCAGCATTTT. It codes for CASSPGGLQPQHF.

The genes are TRBV7-2 and TRBJ2-4, with 7 bases aligning to TRBD1. Germline V lookup: CDR1 SGHTA, CDR2 FQGNSA. The CDR3 loop spans 15 amino acids. Trimming removed 8 bases from V and 2 bases from J; junction bases left unmatched: 9. The CDR3 protein is CASGTDRASKNIQYF. Here the CDR3 DNA reads TGTGCCAGCGGGACCGACAGGGCTTCCAAAAACATTCAGTACTTC.

This rearrangement joins TRBV6-5 to TRBJ1-1, with D possibly being TRBD1 (6 bases). There are 15 residues in the CDR3. Germline-derived CDR1 and CDR2 are MNHEY and SVGAGI. V lost 0 bases to trimming and J lost 1 base, with 9 bases between them. The CDR3 reads CASSYSEGGNTEAFF. As DNA, the CDR3 is TGTGCCAGCAGTTACTCGGAGGGGGGGAACACTGAAGCTTTCTTT.

The chain joins TRBV7-2 to TRBJ2-1, with 11 bases identical to TRBD1. The J segment lost 7 bases and the V segment lost 5 bases, leaving 7 bases of the junction unmatched. CDR1 and CDR2 from the germline V gene are SGHTA and FQGNSA. This CDR3 is built from 15 residues. The DNA for the CDR3 is TGTGCCAGCAGCCCACGGACAGGGGGCGGTAATGAGCAGTTCTTC. It encodes CASSPRTGGGNEQFF.

The rearrangement uses TRBV6-1 and TRBJ2-7; tentatively, D is TRBD2 (5 bases). The V gene lost 6 bases and the J gene lost 5 bases, with 14 bases spanning the gap. Germline loops: CDR1 MNHNS, CDR2 SASEGT. The length of the CDR3 is 13 residues. The CDR3 DNA reads TGTGCCAGCAGCGCCCTTGGGAGAGACGAGCAGTACTTC. Protein product: CASSALGRDEQYF.

The chain joins TRBV20-1 to TRBJ2-7; TRBD2 might be the D (6 bases). The CDR3 has 13 amino acids. The V gene's germline CDR1 is DFQATT and CDR2 SNEGSKA (reference sequence). With 5 bases removed from V and 6 bases from J, the gap between germline ends came to 17 bases. CDR3 residues: CSAGPKLAGEQYF. The CDR3 nucleotides are TGCAGTGCTGGACCTAAACTAGCTGGCGAGCAGTACTTC.

This clonotype was seen more than once but under ten times. The genes are TRBV12-3 or TRBV12-4 and TRBJ2-2, with TRBD1 as a possible D gene (8 bases). CDR3 length equals 16 residues. The V gene lost 5 bases and the J gene lost 3 bases, with 16 bases spanning the gap. CDR3: CASSVGQGLYTGELFF. In DNA, the CDR3 is TGTGCCAGCAGTGTTGGACAGGGACTATACACCGGGGAGCTGTTTTTT.

The chain combines TRBV25-1 with TRBJ1-1; D unclear. Germline CDR1 and CDR2: MGHDK and SYGVNS. The CDR3 consists of 13 residues. V shed 6 bases and J shed 4 bases, with 12 bases lying between them. CDR3 DNA: TGTGCCAGCAGCCAGACCTCGGCCACTGAAGCTTTCTTT. Residues: CASSQTSATEAFF.

The chain carries TRBV6-1 and TRBJ2-7; TRBD2 aligns across 9 bases. With V trimmed by 3 bases and J by 6 bases, 6 bases remained unmatched. Germline CDR1 reads MNHNS; CDR2 reads SASEGT. This CDR3 spans 14 amino acids. The CDR3 loop reads CASSDSGGPREQYF. The CDR3 DNA is TGTGCCAGCAGTGATAGCGGGGGTCCCCGCGAGCAGTACTTC.